These T cell receptor beta chains were read from a single sample in a study of T cell responses to AZD1222 COVID-19 vaccine. TCRdb's copy holds only in-frame clones and misses some; the assay was immunoSEQ multiplex PCR. Found here are roughly 200,000 clones, 85% to 95% of them singletons; the top ten hold over 1%. This sample comprised peripheral blood, obtained on day 0 of AZD1222 vaccination. The receptors originated from an adult in good health. Both conserved end residues are part of each CDR3.

v_call cdr3_length cdr3_aa
TRBV3-1/TRBV3-2 14 CASSPPIGANVLTF
TRBV3-1/TRBV3-2 17 CASQGPRRDRKYNEQFF
TRBV28 16 CASSHRGGATNEKLFF
TRBV12-3/TRBV12-4 13 CASSLNRQETQYF
TRBV7-8 14 CASSLSSSGNTIYF
TRBV6-6 13 CASKLDSLTEAFF
TRBV6-4 15 CASSAYRDSTYEQYF
TRBV6-6 13 CASSDPPHTSGYF
TRBV7-2 14 CASSSWDRQETQYF
TRBV9 15 CASSVRQGHPYEQYF
TRBV7-9 16 CASSFTSGGVHNEQFF
TRBV6-1 18 CASSERSPGRYLNYGYTF
TRBV5-4 16 CASAPGGTSGVDEQFF
TRBV7-8 14 CASSYNTGDQPQHF
TRBV18 16 CASSPRSDSYNSPLHF
TRBV7-9 17 CASSLGGPTSYNSPLHF
TRBV5-1 17 CASSFLPGGSGANVLTF
TRBV12-5 14 CASRGTDSGNTIYF
TRBV4-1 16 CASSQDGRTSGKTQYF
TRBV27 14 CASRQGAGNQPQHF